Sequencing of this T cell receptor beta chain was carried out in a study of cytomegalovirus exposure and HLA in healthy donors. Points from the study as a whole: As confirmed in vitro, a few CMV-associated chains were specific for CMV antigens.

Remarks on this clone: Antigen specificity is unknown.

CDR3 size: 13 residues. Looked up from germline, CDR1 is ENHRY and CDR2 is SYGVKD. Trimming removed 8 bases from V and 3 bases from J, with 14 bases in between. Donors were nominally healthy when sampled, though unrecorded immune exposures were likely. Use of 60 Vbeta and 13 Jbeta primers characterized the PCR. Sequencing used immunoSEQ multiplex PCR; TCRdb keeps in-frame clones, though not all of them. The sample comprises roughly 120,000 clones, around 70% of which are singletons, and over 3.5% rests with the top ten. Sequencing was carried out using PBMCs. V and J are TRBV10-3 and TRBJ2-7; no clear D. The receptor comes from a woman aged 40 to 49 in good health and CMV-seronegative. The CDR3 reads CAIRTDLDYEQYF. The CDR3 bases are TGTGCCATCCGCACTGACTTGGACTACGAGCAGTACTTC.